The rows below give T cell receptor beta chains drawn from one sample of a study of early T cells in non-severe SARS-CoV-2 infection. TCRdb redid the calling of the 5' RACE reads with MiXCR, one entry per CDR3 protein. The data show about 68,000 distinct CDR3 sequences, with less than 15% seen just once and 1.5% to 2% held by the top ten. The specimen was whole blood. These receptors were collected from an adult who was a healthcare worker with PCR-confirmed SARS-CoV-2 infection or an uninfected control (not recorded which). The CDR3 runs from the conserved cysteine through the conserved F or W. D genes are given only for firm matches. Clone size is shown for a subset of rows, as once, few, many or a class of expanded clone.

V gene,clone size,D gene,J gene,CDR3 DNA,CDR3 protein
TRBV19,few,-,TRBJ2-2,TGTGCCAGTAGTATAGTTGGGTCCCTGGGCACCGGGGAGCTGTTTTTT,CASSIVGSLGTGELFF
TRBV2,many,-,TRBJ1-1,TGTGCCAGCAGTGTAGGAGGGCCGCCTTTCTTT,CASSVGGPPFF
TRBV14,many,-,TRBJ2-3,TGTGCCAGCAGCCAAGCTCGAGGAAGCACAGATACGCAGTATTTT,CASSQARGSTDTQYF
TRBV29-1,many,-,TRBJ1-2,TGCAGCGTTGATGACTCGGGGATTGGCTACACCTTC,CSVDDSGIGYTF
TRBV6-5,many,-,TRBJ1-6,TGTGCCAGCAGTTTAGGGGGGGTTTCCTATAATTCACCCCTCCACTTT,CASSLGGVSYNSPLHF
TRBV6-1,-,-,TRBJ1-5,TGTGCCAGCAACGATGTCGCCCAACAGCCCCAGCATTTT,CASNDVAQQPQHF
TRBV5-1,many,-,TRBJ2-3,TGCGCCAGCAGCTTGGCCCCTGGAACCGATACGCAGTATTTT,CASSLAPGTDTQYF
TRBV6-6,few,TRBD2,TRBJ2-7,TGTGCCAGCAGTTTAAGGCGGGGGGGCCCCGGGGAGCAGTACTTC,CASSLRRGGPGEQYF
TRBV5-1,many,-,TRBJ1-2,TGCGCCAGCAGCTTGGGTCAGCAGGGTTATGGCTACACCTTC,CASSLGQQGYGYTF
TRBV29-1,few,-,TRBJ2-6,TGCAGCGTTGAAGACTCTCTCAACTCTGGGGCCAACGTCCTGACTTTC,CSVEDSLNSGANVLTF